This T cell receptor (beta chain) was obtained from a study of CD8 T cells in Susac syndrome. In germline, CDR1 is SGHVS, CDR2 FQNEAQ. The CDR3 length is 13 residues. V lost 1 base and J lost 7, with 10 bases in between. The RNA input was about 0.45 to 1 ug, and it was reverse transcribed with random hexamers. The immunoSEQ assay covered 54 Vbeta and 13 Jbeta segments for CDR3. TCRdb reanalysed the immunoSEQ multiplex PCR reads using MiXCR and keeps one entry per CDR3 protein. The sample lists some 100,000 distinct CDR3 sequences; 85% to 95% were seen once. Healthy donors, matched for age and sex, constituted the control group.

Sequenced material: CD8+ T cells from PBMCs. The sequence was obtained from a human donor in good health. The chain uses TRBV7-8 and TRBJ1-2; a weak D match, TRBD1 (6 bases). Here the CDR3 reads CASSLGDNRGYTF. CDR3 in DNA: TGTGCCAGCAGCTTAGGGGACAACCGTGGCTACACCTTC.